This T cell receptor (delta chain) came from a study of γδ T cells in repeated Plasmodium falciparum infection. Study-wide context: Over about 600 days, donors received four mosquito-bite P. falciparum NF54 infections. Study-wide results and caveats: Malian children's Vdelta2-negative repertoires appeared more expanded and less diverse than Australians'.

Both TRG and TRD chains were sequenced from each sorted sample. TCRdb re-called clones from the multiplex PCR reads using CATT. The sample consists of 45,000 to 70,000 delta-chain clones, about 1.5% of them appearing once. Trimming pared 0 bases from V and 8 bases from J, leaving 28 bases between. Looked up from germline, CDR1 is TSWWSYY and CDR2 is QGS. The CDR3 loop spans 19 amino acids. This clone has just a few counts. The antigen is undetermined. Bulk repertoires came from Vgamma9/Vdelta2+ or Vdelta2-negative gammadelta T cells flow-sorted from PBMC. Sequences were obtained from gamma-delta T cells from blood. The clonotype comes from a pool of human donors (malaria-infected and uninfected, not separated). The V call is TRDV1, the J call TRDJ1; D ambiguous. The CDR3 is CALGELGKWWASRDDKLIF. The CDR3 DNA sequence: TGTGCTCTTGGGGAACTGGGAAAATGGTGGGCCTCCCGGGACGACAAACTCATCTTT.